This paragraph covers one T cell receptor (beta chain) sequence. The CDR3 has 16 amino acids. Germline trimming cut 4 bases from V and 9 bases from J; bases unmatched to any gene: 12. The V gene's germline CDR1 is LNHDA and CDR2 SQIVND (reference sequence). The data originate from a study of cytomegalovirus exposure and HLA in healthy donors. It was with 60 Vbeta and 13 Jbeta primers that the PCR ran. Profiling relied on immunoSEQ multiplex PCR, and the TCRdb table lists in-frame clones only, not all of them. The table shows about 190,000 clones, with around 67% occurring only once. Source material: PBMCs. The chain has TRBV19 and TRBJ2-5; 12 nucleotides align to TRBD2. The receptor was derived from a woman aged 25 to 39 in good health and CMV-seropositive. The CDR3 protein is CASSTGLAGPRGAQYF. CDR3 DNA: TGTGCCAGTAGTACAGGACTAGCGGGACCAAGAGGGGCCCAGTACTTC.